This T cell receptor (beta chain) was identified in a study of early T cells in non-severe SARS-CoV-2 infection. Individual cDNA molecules each received unique molecular identifiers attached to them. TCRdb called the 5' RACE reads again in MiXCR, with one record for every CDR3 protein. The sample includes about 98,000 distinct CDR3 sequences, 11% seen only once; the top ten take 5.1%. V was clipped by 6 bases and J by 4 bases; unmatched bases: 0. The CDR3 has 11 amino acids. Looked up from germline, CDR1 is MDHEN and CDR2 is SYDVKM. This clonotype was counted ten times or more. The source of this sequence is an adult who was a healthcare worker with PCR-confirmed SARS-CoV-2 infection or an uninfected control (not recorded which). Material for sequencing was whole blood. The gene calls are TRBV28 and TRBJ2-7, with TRBD1 identical over 7 bases. CDR3 residues: CASRDRYEQYF. In nucleotides, the CDR3 is TGTGCCAGCAGGGACAGGTACGAGCAGTACTTC.